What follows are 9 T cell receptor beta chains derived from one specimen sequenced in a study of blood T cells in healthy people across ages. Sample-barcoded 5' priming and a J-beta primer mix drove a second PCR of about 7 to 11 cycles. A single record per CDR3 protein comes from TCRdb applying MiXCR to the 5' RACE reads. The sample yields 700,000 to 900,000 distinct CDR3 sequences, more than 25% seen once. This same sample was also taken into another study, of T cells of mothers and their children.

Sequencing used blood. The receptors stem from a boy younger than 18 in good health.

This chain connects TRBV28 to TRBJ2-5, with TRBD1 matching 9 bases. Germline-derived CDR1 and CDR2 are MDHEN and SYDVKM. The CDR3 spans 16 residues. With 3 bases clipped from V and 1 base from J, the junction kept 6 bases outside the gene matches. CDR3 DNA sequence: TGTGCCAGCAGTTTTAATCCGGGACAGGGCCAAGAGACCCAGTACTTC. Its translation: CASSFNPGQGQETQYF.

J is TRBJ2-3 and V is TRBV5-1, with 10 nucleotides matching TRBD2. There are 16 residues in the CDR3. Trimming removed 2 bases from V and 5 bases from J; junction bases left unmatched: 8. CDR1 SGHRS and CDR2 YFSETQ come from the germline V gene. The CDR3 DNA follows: TGCGCCAGCAGCTTTTACAGCGGGGGGGCGGGAGATACGCAGTATTTT. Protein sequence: CASSFYSGGAGDTQYF. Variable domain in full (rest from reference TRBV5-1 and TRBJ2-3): KAGVTQTPRYLIKTRGQQVTLSCSPISGHRSVSWYQQTPGQGLQFLFEYFSETQRNKGNFPGRFSGRQFSNSRSEMNVSTLELGDSALYLCASSFYSGGAGDTQYFGPGTRLTVL.

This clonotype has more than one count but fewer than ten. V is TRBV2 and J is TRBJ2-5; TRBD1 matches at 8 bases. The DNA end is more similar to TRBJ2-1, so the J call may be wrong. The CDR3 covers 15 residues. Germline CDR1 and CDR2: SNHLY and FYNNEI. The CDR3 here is CASSSGTGYYNEQFF. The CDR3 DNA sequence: TGTGCCAGCAGCTCCGGGACAGGATATTACAATGAGCAGTTCTTC.

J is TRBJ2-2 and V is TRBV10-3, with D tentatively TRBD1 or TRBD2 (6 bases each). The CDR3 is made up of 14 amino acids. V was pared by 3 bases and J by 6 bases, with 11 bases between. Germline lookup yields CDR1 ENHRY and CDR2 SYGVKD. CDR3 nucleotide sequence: TGTGCCATCAGTGATCCTCGGGGGCCCGGGGAGCTGTTTTTT. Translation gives CAISDPRGPGELFF.

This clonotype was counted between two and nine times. CDR3 nucleotide sequence: TGTGCTAGTGGTTGGGACATGGGACAGCCCGGGCAGGAGACCCAGTACTTC. Translating gives CASGWDMGQPGQETQYF. The chain is built from TRBV12-5 and TRBJ2-5; 7 bases fit TRBD1. CDR3 size: 17 residues. CDR1 LGHNT and CDR2 FRNRAP come from the germline V gene. Losses at the gene ends were 4 bases for V and 5 bases for J; bases not matched to a gene: 16.

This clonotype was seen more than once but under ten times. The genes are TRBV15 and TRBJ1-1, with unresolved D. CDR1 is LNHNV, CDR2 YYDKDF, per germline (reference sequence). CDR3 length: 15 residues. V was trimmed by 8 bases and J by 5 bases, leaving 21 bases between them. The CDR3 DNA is TGTGCCACCGGGGTGGCCAGACCCTTCGGGACTGAAGCTTTCTTT. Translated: CATGVARPFGTEAFF.

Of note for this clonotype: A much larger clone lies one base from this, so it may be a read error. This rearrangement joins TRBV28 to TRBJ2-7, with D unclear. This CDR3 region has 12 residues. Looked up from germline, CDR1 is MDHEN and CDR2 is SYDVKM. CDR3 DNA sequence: TGTGCCAGCAGTTCGCTAACCTACGGGCAGTACTTC. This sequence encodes CASSSLTYGQYF.

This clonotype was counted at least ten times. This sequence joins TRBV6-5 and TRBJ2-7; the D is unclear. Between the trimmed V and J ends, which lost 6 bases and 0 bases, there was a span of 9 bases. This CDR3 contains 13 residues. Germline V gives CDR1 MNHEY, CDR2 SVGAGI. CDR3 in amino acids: CASSPPDSYEQYF. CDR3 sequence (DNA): TGTGCCAGCAGCCCACCGGACTCCTACGAGCAGTACTTC.

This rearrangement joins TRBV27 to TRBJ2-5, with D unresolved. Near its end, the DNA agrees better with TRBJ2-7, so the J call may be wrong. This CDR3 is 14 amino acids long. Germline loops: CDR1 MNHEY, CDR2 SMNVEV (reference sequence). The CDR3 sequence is CASSLWALGYEQYF. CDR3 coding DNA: TGTGCCAGCAGTTTATGGGCCCTTGGATACGAGCAGTACTTC.